Sequencing of this TCR beta chain was carried out in a study of CD8 T cells in Susac syndrome. CDR3 size: 15 residues. Germline V CDR1 and CDR2: DFQATT, SNEGSKA (reference sequence). Germline trimming cut 0 bases from V and 5 bases from J; bases unmatched to any gene: 5. Comment on this clonotype: Its target is unknown.

Findings and limits, study-wide: The study recognized that its TCR sequencing and HLA analysis covered a relatively small number of individuals.

RNA in amounts of roughly 0.5 to 1 ug was reverse transcribed with random hexamers. TCRdb reanalysed the immunoSEQ multiplex PCR reads using MiXCR and keeps one entry per CDR3 protein. The sample comprises 180,000 or so distinct CDR3 sequences, about 95% of which are singletons, and 0.13% to 0.15% rests with the top ten. Healthy donors served as age- and sex-matched controls. Negative isolation was used for CD8+ and CD4+ T cells and FACS enrichment for TEMRA cells. V usage is TRBV20-1 and J usage is TRBJ2-5; 11 positions agree with TRBD1. Sequenced: CD4+ T cells from PBMCs. The origin of this receptor is a human donor in good health. CDR3 DNA sequence: TGCAGTGCTAGAGATGGGACAGGGGGTCGGGAGACCCAGTACTTC. The encoded protein is CSARDGTGGRETQYF.